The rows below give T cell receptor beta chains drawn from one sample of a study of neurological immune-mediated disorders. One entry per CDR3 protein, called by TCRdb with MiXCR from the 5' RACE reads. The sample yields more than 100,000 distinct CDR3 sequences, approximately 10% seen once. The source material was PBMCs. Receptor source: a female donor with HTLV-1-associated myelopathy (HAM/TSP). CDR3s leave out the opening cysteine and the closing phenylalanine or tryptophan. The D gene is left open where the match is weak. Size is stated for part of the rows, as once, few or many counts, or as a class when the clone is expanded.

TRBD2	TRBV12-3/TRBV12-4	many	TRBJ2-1	ASSLTSGGAAAYNEQF
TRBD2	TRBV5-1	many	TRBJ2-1	ASSLVQRGGRSYNEQF
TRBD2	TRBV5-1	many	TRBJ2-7	ASSLEGGTYEQY
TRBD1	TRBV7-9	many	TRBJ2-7	ASSLSGTGGNYEQY
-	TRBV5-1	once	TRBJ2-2	ASSPPAGRELF
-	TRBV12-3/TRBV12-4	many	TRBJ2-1	ASSRNSEQF
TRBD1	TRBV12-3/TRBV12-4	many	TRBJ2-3	ASSFNRGSGTDTQY
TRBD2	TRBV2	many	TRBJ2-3	ASSVGLAGLDTQY
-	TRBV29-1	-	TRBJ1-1	SVVVRGNTEAF
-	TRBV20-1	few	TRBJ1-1	SARGSDRYGMNTEAF
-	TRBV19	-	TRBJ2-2	ASTTYTGELF
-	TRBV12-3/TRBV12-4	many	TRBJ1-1	ASSLGTLTSTEAF
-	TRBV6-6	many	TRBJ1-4	ARALTATNEKLF
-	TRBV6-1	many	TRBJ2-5	ASSFSFQETQY
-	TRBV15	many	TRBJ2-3	ATSRAQGLGTDTQY
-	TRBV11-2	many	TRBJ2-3	ASSFGGGVLDTQY